One and the same sample provided the 23 T cell receptor beta chains below, sequenced in a study of blood T cell repertoires in COVID-19. Sequencing used immunoSEQ multiplex PCR; TCRdb keeps in-frame clones, though not all of them. The sample records about 490,000 clones, roughly 85% being singletons. The sample comprised peripheral blood. The receptor set was obtained from a human donor in a cohort sampled during active COVID-19.

On this clone: The same CDR3 arises from other DNA sequences in this sample as well. The rearrangement joins TRBV7-3 to TRBJ2-2; no clear D. Germline V gene lookup returns CDR1 SGHTA and CDR2 FQGTGA. V lost 1 base to trimming and J lost 1 base, with 7 bases between them. The CDR3 consists of 15 residues. The CDR3 reads CASSLIPGNTGELFF. DNA for the CDR3: TGTGCCAGCAGCTTAATTCCGGGGAACACCGGGGAGCTGTTTTTT.

The V and J genes are TRBV28 and TRBJ2-2, with D tentatively TRBD1 (6 bases). V lost 3 bases and J 6 bases, leaving 14 bases between the germline ends. Germline V CDR1 and CDR2: MDHEN, SYDVKM. The CDR3 contains 15 residues. CDR3: CASSFQRQGPGELFF. The CDR3 DNA is TGTGCCAGCAGTTTCCAGAGGCAGGGGCCCGGGGAGCTGTTTTTT.

The rearrangement links TRBV6-5 to TRBJ2-3, with 7 bases that match TRBD2. This CDR3 region has 14 residues. Germline CDR1 is MNHEY and CDR2 is SVGAGI. V was clipped by 8 bases and J by 1 base; unmatched bases: 6. The CDR3 nucleotides are TGTGCCAGCGGATATCTAGCGGGCACAGATACGCAGTATTTT. Translation gives CASGYLAGTDTQYF.

The V and J genes are TRBV5-4 and TRBJ2-1; tentative D call: TRBD1 (5 bases). V lost 4 bases and J 6 bases, leaving 11 bases between the germline ends. The CDR3 loop spans 13 amino acids. Germline lookup yields CDR1 SGHNT and CDR2 YYREEE (reference sequence). CDR3 coding DNA: TGTGCCAGCAGCGCAGACAGCCCCAATGAGCAGTTCTTC. It specifies CASSADSPNEQFF.

This rearrangement joins TRBV7-2 to TRBJ2-4; D is possibly TRBD1 (5 bases). The V gene lost 3 bases and the J gene lost 0 bases, with 12 bases spanning the gap. There are 16 residues in the CDR3. Germline-derived CDR1 and CDR2 are SGHTA and FQGNSA. CDR3 in amino acids: CASSLTVTLAKNIQYF. CDR3 bases: TGTGCCAGCAGCTTGACAGTTACTCTAGCCAAAAACATTCAGTACTTC.

J is TRBJ1-1 and V is TRBV28, with a tentative D call TRBD1 (6 bases). The CDR3 runs to 13 residues. Trimming stripped 5 bases from V and 0 bases from J, with 7 bases between. Looked up from germline, CDR1 is MDHEN and CDR2 is SYDVKM. The DNA of the CDR3 is TGTGCCAGCAGTGGACAGTTGAACACTGAAGCTTTCTTT. Protein sequence: CASSGQLNTEAFF.

The chain links TRBV7-8 to TRBJ2-7; possibly TRBD2 for D (6 bases). Trimming left V 5 bases short and J 3 bases short, with 29 bases between. The length of the CDR3 is 19 residues. Germline CDR1 is SGHVS and CDR2 is FQNEAQ. CDR3 DNA: TGTGCCAGCAGCCCTAATAGGGCCGACGTTCGGCGGGGTGACTACGAGCAGTACTTC. It yields the protein CASSPNRADVRRGDYEQYF.

The chain is built from TRBV2 and TRBJ2-3, with TRBD2 matching 8 bases. Looked up from germline, CDR1 is SNHLY and CDR2 is FYNNEI. The V gene end was trimmed by 4 bases and the J gene end by 0 bases; junction bases not matched to a gene: 6. The CDR3 spans 16 residues. CDR3 nucleotides: TGTGCCAGCAGTGTGACGGGGGGGTCTAGCACAGATACGCAGTATTTT. The encoded protein is CASSVTGGSSTDTQYF.

The genes are TRBV10-3 and TRBJ1-1; 7 nucleotides agree with TRBD1. Germline V lookup: CDR1 ENHRY, CDR2 SYGVKD. Trimming took 6 bases from V and 1 from J; bases not matched to a gene: 5. This CDR3 has 14 residues. CDR3 sequence: CAIRTGYTNTEAFF. CDR3 DNA: TGTGCCATCAGGACAGGGTATACGAACACTGAAGCTTTCTTT.

The chain is built from TRBV7-2 and TRBJ2-7, with a possible D match to TRBD1 (5 bases). The CDR3 runs 14 residues. Germline loops: CDR1 SGHTA, CDR2 FQGNSA. Trimming cost V 1 base and J 3 bases, with 10 bases left between them. The CDR3 DNA is TGTGCCAGCAGCTTAGGTGGCCAGGGCTACGAGCAGTACTTC. Protein sequence: CASSLGGQGYEQYF.

This clone was observed a single time. The V and J genes are TRBV5-1 and TRBJ1-4, with a tentative D call TRBD1 (6 bases). V lost 6 bases and J 4 bases, leaving 16 bases between the germline ends. Germline V gene data show CDR1 as SGHRS and CDR2 as YFSETQ. The CDR3 has 15 amino acids. The CDR3 sequence is CASKPSGTYNEKLFF. As DNA, the CDR3 is TGCGCCAGCAAACCTTCCGGGACATATAATGAAAAACTGTTTTTT.

The chain is built from TRBV28 and TRBJ2-5; perhaps TRBD2 as D (6 bases). Per the germline V gene, CDR1 is MDHEN and CDR2 is SYDVKM. Trimming took 4 bases from V and 2 from J, leaving 11 bases between them. The CDR3 loop spans 14 amino acids. CDR3 sequence: CASSSGGGQETQYF. Written as DNA, the CDR3 is TGTGCCAGCAGTTCCGGTGGGGGGCAAGAGACCCAGTACTTC.

CDR3 residues: CASSLPGLGDYEQYF. DNA for the CDR3: TGTGCCAGCAGCTTACCGGGACTAGGGGACTACGAGCAGTACTTC. This rearrangement joins TRBV7-2 to TRBJ2-7, with 8 bases aligning to TRBD2. CDR1 and CDR2 from the germline V gene are SGHTA and FQGNSA. The V gene end was trimmed by 2 bases and the J gene end by 3 bases; junction bases not matched to a gene: 6. CDR3 length: 15 residues. Looking up the rest from reference TRBV7-2 and TRBJ2-7 gives the full variable domain: GAGVSQSPSNKVTEKGKDVELRCDPISGHTALYWYRQSLGQGLEFLIYFQGNSAPDKSGLPSDRFSAERTGGSVSTLTIQRTQQEDSAVYLCASSLPGLGDYEQYFGPGTRLTVT.

DNA for the CDR3: TGTGCCAGCAGTTTCCCGGGACAGTCTCAGCATTTT. Translated, it gives CASSFPGQSQHF. This chain joins TRBV28 and TRBJ1-5, with TRBD1 matching over 7 bases. The germline V gene has CDR1 MDHEN and CDR2 SYDVKM. The CDR3 runs to 12 residues. V gave up 3 bases and J gave up 13 bases; unmatched junction bases: 6.

This clone has just a few counts. The rearrangement links TRBV7-3 to TRBJ1-1; maybe TRBD1 (5 bases). Germline-derived CDR1 and CDR2 are SGHTA and FQGTGA. Trimming removed 5 bases from V and 2 bases from J, with 15 bases in between. The CDR3 runs 15 residues. The CDR3 loop is CASSPPGGSNTEAFF. CDR3 nucleotides: TGTGCCAGCAGCCCCCCGGGGGGGTCTAACACTGAAGCTTTCTTT. The complete variable domain, with remaining parts taken from reference TRBV7-3 and TRBJ1-1, reads GAGVSQTPSNKVTEKGKYVELRCDPISGHTALYWYRQSLGQGPEFLIYFQGTGAADDSGLPNDRFFAVRPEGSVSTLKIQRTERGDSAVYLCASSPPGGSNTEAFFGQGTRLTVV.

In its sample, this clone was seen a few times. The chain is built from TRBV19 and TRBJ2-7, with 7 positions matching TRBD2. The CDR3 consists of 15 residues. The junction had 8 bases not matched to a gene; V was cut back by 6 bases and J by 0 bases. Looked up from germline, CDR1 is LNHDA and CDR2 is SQIVND (reference sequence). The CDR3 region has the DNA TGTGCCAGTAGAATAACCGGGACTAACTCCTACGAGCAGTACTTC. It yields the protein CASRITGTNSYEQYF.

This clone was seen only once. This chain links TRBV4-2 with TRBJ2-1; tentative D call: TRBD2 (6 bases). The CDR3 has 18 residues. Germline lookup yields CDR1 LGHNA and CDR2 YNFKEQ. Trimming took 2 bases from V and 6 from J, leaving 23 bases between them. CDR3 residues: CASSQRDSPGLFVNEQFF. In nucleotides, the CDR3 is TGTGCCAGCAGCCAACGGGACTCCCCGGGGTTGTTTGTCAATGAGCAGTTCTTC.

The V gene is TRBV7-9, the J gene TRBJ2-7; the match to TRBD1 covers 7 bases. Germline V gene sequence: CDR1 SEHNR, CDR2 FQNEAQ (reference sequence). The CDR3 covers 15 residues. V was pared by 2 bases and J by 3 bases, with 7 bases of the junction left unmatched. The CDR3 is CASSLFLGQNYEQYF. The CDR3 DNA is TGTGCCAGCAGCTTATTCCTGGGACAGAACTACGAGCAGTACTTC.

The CDR3 nucleotides read TGCGCCAGCAGCTTAACAGGGGCAATTTTAGAGACCCAGTACTTC. Its translation: CASSLTGAILETQYF. The V and J genes are TRBV5-1 and TRBJ2-5, with 7 nucleotides matching TRBD1. This CDR3 spans 15 amino acids. J lost 4 bases, V lost 2 bases, and 8 bases had no gene match. Germline V gene data show CDR1 as SGHRS and CDR2 as YFSETQ. Drawing the rest from reference TRBV5-1 and TRBJ2-5, the complete variable domain is KAGVTQTPRYLIKTRGQQVTLSCSPISGHRSVSWYQQTPGQGLQFLFEYFSETQRNKGNFPGRFSGRQFSNSRSEMNVSTLELGDSALYLCASSLTGAILETQYFGPGTRLLVL.

This rearrangement joins TRBV3-1 (or the pseudogene TRBV3-2) to TRBJ1-2; 7 nucleotides line up with TRBD1. The V gene end was trimmed by 1 base and the J gene end by 6 bases; junction bases not matched to a gene: 2. Per germline, CDR1 LGHDT and CDR2 YNNKEL (reference sequence). The CDR3 is made up of 13 amino acids. The CDR3 region is CASSQGTGDGYTF. The CDR3 DNA is TGTGCCAGCAGCCAAGGAACAGGGGATGGCTACACCTTC.

V is TRBV15 and J is TRBJ1-4; D is uncertain. Between the trimmed V and J ends, which lost 0 bases and 5 bases, there was a span of 22 bases. CDR3 length equals 19 residues. Germline V lookup: CDR1 LNHNV, CDR2 YYDKDF (reference sequence). The CDR3 loop reads CATSREYGPGWGANEKLFF. In DNA form, the CDR3 reads TGTGCCACCAGCAGAGAGTATGGACCGGGCTGGGGAGCCAATGAAAAACTGTTTTTT.

The gene calls are TRBV19 and TRBJ1-2; 7 bases map to TRBD1. The CDR3 sequence is 16 residues long. Per the germline V gene, CDR1 is LNHDA and CDR2 is SQIVND (reference sequence). V gave up 0 bases and J gave up 4 bases; unmatched junction bases: 8. The DNA of the CDR3 is TGTGCCAGTAGTATAGATGTGGACAGGCTCTTCTATGGCTACACCTTC. This gives the protein CASSIDVDRLFYGYTF.

V is TRBV10-3 and J is TRBJ2-6, with 8 bases matching TRBD1. The CDR3 covers 19 residues. The V gene's germline CDR1 is ENHRY and CDR2 SYGVKD. Trimming cost V 7 bases and J 1 base; bases outside gene matches: 15. The CDR3 protein is CAINELGRGRGSGANVLTF. CDR3 nucleotides: TGTGCCATCAACGAGCTAGGCAGGGGGCGTGGGTCTGGGGCCAACGTCCTGACTTTC.